The TCR beta chain described here comes from a study of blood T cell repertoires in COVID-19. Germline CDR1 is MGHRA and CDR2 is YSYEKL. Trimming took 4 bases from V and 0 from J, leaving 13 bases between them. The CDR3 is 15 residues long. The repertoire was sequenced with immunoSEQ multiplex PCR; TCRdb's copy has only in-frame clones and lacks some. The sample yields around 280,000 clones, roughly 89% seen once. V usage is TRBV4-1 and J usage is TRBJ2-7; tentative D call: TRBD1 (6 bases). The sequenced material came from PBMCs or T cells enriched from blood (not recorded which). This receptor was taken from a young woman with acute COVID-19. The CDR3 region has the DNA TGCGCCAGCAGCCCTTCGAGAGGGGGCTCCTACGAGCAGTACTTC. Its protein product is CASSPSRGGSYEQYF.